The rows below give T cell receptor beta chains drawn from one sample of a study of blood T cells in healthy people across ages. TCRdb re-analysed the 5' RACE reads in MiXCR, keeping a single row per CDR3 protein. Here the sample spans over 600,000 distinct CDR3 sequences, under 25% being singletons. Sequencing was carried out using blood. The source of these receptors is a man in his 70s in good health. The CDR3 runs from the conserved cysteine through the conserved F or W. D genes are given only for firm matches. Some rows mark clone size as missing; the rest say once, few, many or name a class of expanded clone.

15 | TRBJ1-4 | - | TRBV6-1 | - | CASSEDRGYNEKLFF | TGTGCCAGCAGTGAAGATCGGGGGTATAATGAAAAACTGTTTTTT
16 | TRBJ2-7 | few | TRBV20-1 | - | CSARDRRGQGGYEQYF | TGCAGTGCTAGAGATCGCCGGGGGCAGGGGGGATACGAGCAGTACTTC
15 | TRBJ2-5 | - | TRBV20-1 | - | CSASSPPPQEETQYF | TGCAGTGCTAGCTCCCCGCCCCCGCAGGAAGAGACCCAGTACTTC
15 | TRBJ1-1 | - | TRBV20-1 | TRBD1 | CSAVNPQGAGTEAFF | TGCAGTGCAGTCAACCCACAGGGGGCTGGCACTGAAGCTTTCTTT
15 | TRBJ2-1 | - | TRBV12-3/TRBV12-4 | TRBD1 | CASSLRGLSYNEQFF | TGTGCCAGCAGTTTGAGGGGGCTCTCCTACAATGAGCAGTTCTTC
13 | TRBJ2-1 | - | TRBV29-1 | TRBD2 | CSVGLAGNNEQFF | TGCAGCGTTGGATTAGCGGGAAACAATGAGCAGTTCTTC
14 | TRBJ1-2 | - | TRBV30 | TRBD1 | CAWSGTGRGYGYTF | TGTGCCTGGAGTGGGACAGGGCGAGGATATGGCTACACCTTC
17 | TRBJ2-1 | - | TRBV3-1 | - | CASSQDLSPRRYNEQFF | TGTGCCAGCAGCCAAGATTTGTCGCCCCGACGTTACAATGAGCAGTTCTTC
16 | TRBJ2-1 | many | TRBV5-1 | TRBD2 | CASSLVSGSSYNEQFF | TGCGCCAGCAGCTTGGTTAGCGGGAGCTCCTACAATGAGCAGTTCTTC
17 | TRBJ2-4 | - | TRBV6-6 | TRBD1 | CASSRKTGEEVKNIQYF | TGTGCCAGCAGCCGCAAGACAGGGGAGGAAGTCAAAAACATTCAGTACTTC
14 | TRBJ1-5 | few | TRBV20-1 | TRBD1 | CSARESRGSQPQHF | TGCAGTGCTAGAGAGAGCAGGGGGTCCCAGCCCCAGCATTTT
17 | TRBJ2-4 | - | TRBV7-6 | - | CASSLGTGEAAKNIQYF | TGTGCCAGCAGCTTAGGGACGGGGGAGGCAGCCAAAAACATTCAGTACTTC
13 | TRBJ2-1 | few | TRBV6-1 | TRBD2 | CASRTSSVDEQFF | TGTGCCAGCCGGACTAGCTCGGTGGATGAGCAGTTCTTC
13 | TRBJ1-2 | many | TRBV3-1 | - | CASSQGQNYGYTF | TGTGCCAGCAGCCAAGGACAGAACTATGGCTACACCTTC
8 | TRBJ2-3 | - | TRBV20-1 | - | CSAYDRYF | TGCAGTGCGTATGACCGGTATTTT
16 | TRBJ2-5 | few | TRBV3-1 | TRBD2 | CASSPLGLAGQETQYF | TGTGCCAGCAGTCCACTGGGACTAGCGGGCCAAGAGACCCAGTACTTC
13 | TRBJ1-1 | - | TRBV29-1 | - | CSVGIGMNTEAFF | TGCAGCGTTGGTATCGGGATGAACACTGAAGCTTTCTTT
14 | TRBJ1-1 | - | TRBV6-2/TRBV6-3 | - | CASSTPRTVTEAFF | TGTGCCAGCAGTACCCCACGGACAGTCACTGAAGCTTTCTTT
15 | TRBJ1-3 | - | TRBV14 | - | CASSQDGRLGNTIYF | TGTGCCAGCAGCCAAGATGGGCGGCTTGGAAACACCATATATTTT
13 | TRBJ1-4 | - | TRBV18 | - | CASSTGVGEKLFF | TGTGCCAGCTCAACGGGGGTAGGAGAAAAACTGTTTTTT
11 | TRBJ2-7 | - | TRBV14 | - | CASGNANGQYF | TGTGCCAGCGGCAACGCTAACGGGCAGTACTTC
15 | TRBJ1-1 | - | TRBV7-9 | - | CASSRLGRGNTEAFF | TGTGCCAGCAGCCGCCTTGGCAGGGGGAACACTGAAGCTTTCTTT
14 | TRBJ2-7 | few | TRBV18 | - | CASSPDRNSYEQYF | TGTGCCAGCTCACCGGACAGAAACTCCTACGAGCAGTACTTC
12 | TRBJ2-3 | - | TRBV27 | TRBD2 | CASSFRGLAESF | TGTGCCAGCAGTTTCCGCGGACTAGCGGAGTCATTT
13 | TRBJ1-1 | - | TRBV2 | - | CASSEWHDPEAFF | TGTGCCAGCAGTGAATGGCACGACCCTGAAGCTTTCTTT
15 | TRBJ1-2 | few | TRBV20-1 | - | CSARDPWGRGYGYTF | TGCAGTGCTAGAGATCCTTGGGGCAGAGGCTATGGCTACACCTTC
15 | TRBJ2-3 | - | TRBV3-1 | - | CASSHRDWSTDTQYF | TGTGCCAGCAGCCACCGGGACTGGTCGACAGATACGCAGTATTTT
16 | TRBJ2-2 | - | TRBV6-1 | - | CASIRSIRQNPGELFF | TGTGCCAGCATAAGGTCTATCAGACAGAACCCCGGGGAGCTGTTTTTT
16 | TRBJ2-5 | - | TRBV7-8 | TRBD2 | CASSLEYSLAEETQYF | TGTGCCAGCAGCTTAGAATATTCCCTAGCGGAAGAGACCCAGTACTTC
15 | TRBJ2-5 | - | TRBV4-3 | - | CASSQDAAFQETQYF | TGCGCCAGCAGCCAAGACGCCGCATTCCAAGAGACCCAGTACTTC
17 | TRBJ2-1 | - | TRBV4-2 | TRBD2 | CASSHRLAGEVDNEQFF | TGTGCCAGCAGCCACCGCCTAGCGGGAGAGGTGGACAATGAGCAGTTCTTC
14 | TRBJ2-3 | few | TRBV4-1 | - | CASSLGTKADTQYF | TGCGCCAGCAGCCTCGGGACAAAAGCAGATACGCAGTATTTT
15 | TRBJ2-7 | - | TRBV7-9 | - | CASSTGNQIRYEQYF | TGTGCCAGCAGCACAGGCAATCAGATTCGTTACGAGCAGTACTTC
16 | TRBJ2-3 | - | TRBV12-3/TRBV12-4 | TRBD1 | CASSFVRGLSTDTQYF | TGTGCCAGCAGTTTCGTCAGGGGGCTTAGCACAGATACGCAGTATTTT
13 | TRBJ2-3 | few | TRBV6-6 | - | CASSYSSGDTQYF | TGTGCCAGCAGTTACTCGTCCGGGGATACGCAGTATTTT
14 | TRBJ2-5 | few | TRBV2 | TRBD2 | CASSGSAGGETQYF | TGTGCCAGCAGTGGGTCAGCGGGAGGGGAGACCCAGTACTTC
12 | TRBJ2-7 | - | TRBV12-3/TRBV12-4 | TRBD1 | CASSHDRVEQYF | TGTGCCAGCAGTCATGACAGGGTCGAGCAGTACTTC
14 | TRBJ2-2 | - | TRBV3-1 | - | CASSQAGNIGELFF | TGTGCCAGCAGCCAAGCAGGGAACATCGGGGAGCTGTTTTTT
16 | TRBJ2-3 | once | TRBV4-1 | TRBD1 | CASSPTVQGVTDTQYF | TGCGCCAGCAGCCCGACAGTTCAGGGGGTGACAGATACGCAGTATTTT
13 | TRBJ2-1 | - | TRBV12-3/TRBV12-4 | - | CASRGTLVNEQFF | TGTGCCAGCAGGGGGACTCTAGTTAATGAGCAGTTCTTC
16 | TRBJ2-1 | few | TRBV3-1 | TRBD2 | CASSPSGLAGGHEQFF | TGTGCCAGCAGCCCCTCTGGGCTAGCGGGAGGGCATGAGCAGTTCTTC
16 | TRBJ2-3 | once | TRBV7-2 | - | CASSLVTRGKTDTQYF | TGTGCCAGCAGCTTGGTAACGAGGGGAAAAACAGATACGCAGTATTTT